Given below is one T cell receptor beta chain in context. The data were taken from a study of blood T cell repertoires in COVID-19. Measured with immunoSEQ multiplex PCR; TCRdb has only the in-frame clones, and not every one. The sample has about 110,000 clones; about 91% are singletons. The sample comprised peripheral blood. This TCR came from a man aged 45-65 years with active or convalescent COVID-19.

The DNA for the CDR3 is TGTGCCTGGACCCCGAGCCGTATCACAGGGAAGGTTGGCTCCTATAATTCACCCCTCCACTTT. Protein product: CAWTPSRITGKVGSYNSPLHF. The gene calls are TRBV30 and TRBJ1-6; a possible D gene is TRBD1 (6 bases). The CDR3 runs to 21 residues. The V end lost 4 bases, the J end lost 0 bases, and 28 bases lay between the germline ends. Germline values: CDR1 GTSNPN, CDR2 SVGIG (reference sequence).